These 32 T cell receptor beta chains were all obtained from the same sample, sequenced in a study of Graves' ophthalmopathy and Graves' hyperthyroidism. The TCR beta CDR3 regions underwent amplification from RNA transcripts. Amplification began with first-round RT-PCR using HTBI primers, then second-round multiplex PCR was performed. TCRdb itself ran the multiplex PCR reads through MiXCR, one entry per CDR3 protein. The table shows hundreds of thousands of distinct CDR3 sequences, with 35% to 45% occurring only once. The sample comprised peripheral blood. These receptors came from an adult man with Graves' ophthalmopathy.

This clonotype has ten or more counts. The J gene is TRBJ1-6, the V gene TRBV19; no firm D call. The CDR3 is 16 amino acids. Germline-derived CDR1 and CDR2 are LNHDA and SQIVND (reference sequence). V was trimmed by 7 bases and J by 0 bases, leaving 13 bases between them. CDR3 loop: CASIDRRSSYNSPLHF. As DNA, the CDR3 is TGTGCCAGTATCGATAGGAGGAGCTCCTATAATTCACCCCTCCACTTT.

Only one count was recorded for this clonotype. This sequence joins TRBV29-1 and TRBJ1-2, with a weak D call TRBD1 (6 bases). Germline loops: CDR1 SQVTM, CDR2 ANQGSEA. Trimming pared 8 bases from V and 5 bases from J, leaving 15 bases between. The CDR3 runs to 12 residues. CDR3 in DNA: TGCAGCTCCCGTGAAGGGGGTTATGGCTACACCTTC. This translates into CSSREGGYGYTF.

A note on this clonotype: A much more abundant neighbour one base away suggests this may be a read error. The chain is built from TRBV7-8 and TRBJ2-7, with D perhaps TRBD2 (7 bases). V lost 1 base and J 7 bases, leaving 20 bases between the germline ends. This CDR3 has 16 amino acids. Germline V lookup: CDR1 SGHVS, CDR2 FQNEAQ. CDR3 DNA: TGTGCCAGCAGCTTAGTGTACCCGGGGGGCTCGCGGGAGCAGTACTTC. Amino acid sequence: CASSLVYPGGSREQYF.

This clonotype appeared a single time. This chain joins TRBV2 and TRBJ1-5; no definite D call. Germline V gene sequence: CDR1 SNHLY, CDR2 FYNNEI. V was clipped by 4 bases and J by 6 bases, with 4 bases between them. This CDR3 has 11 residues. CDR3 nucleotides: TGTGCCAGCAGTGGCGCTCAGCCCCAGCATTTT. Its protein is CASSGAQPQHF.

J is TRBJ2-5 and V is TRBV29-1; D possibly matches TRBD1 or TRBD2 (6 bases each). The CDR3 runs to 15 residues. V was pared by 4 bases and J by 1 base, with 16 bases between. Germline values: CDR1 SQVTM, CDR2 ANQGSEA. Written as DNA, the CDR3 is TGCAGCGTTGGTAAATCCGGGGGCGGCCAAGAGACCCAGTACTTC. Protein sequence: CSVGKSGGGQETQYF.

The CDR3: CASRADRGVYEQYF. The CDR3 DNA is TGTGCCAGCAGGGCGGACAGGGGGGTCTACGAGCAGTACTTC. The chain recombines TRBV10-3 with TRBJ2-7; TRBD1 matches 10 bases. CDR3 length: 14 residues. V was clipped by 10 bases and J by 3 bases; unmatched bases: 9. Germline CDR1 is ENHRY and CDR2 is SYGVKD.

This clonotype was seen only a few times. V usage is TRBV6-2 or TRBV6-3 and J usage is TRBJ2-6; 15 positions agree with TRBD2. The trim removed 5 bases at V and 1 base at J, leaving 9 bases unmatched. There are 20 residues in the CDR3. Germline CDR1 and CDR2: MNHEY and SVGEGT. CDR3 sequence: CASSDPGLAGGGSGANVLTF. DNA for the CDR3: TGTGCCAGCAGTGATCCGGGACTAGCGGGAGGTGGGTCTGGGGCCAACGTCCTGACTTTC.

The CDR3 region is CASSQVTGKIGYTF. CDR3 bases: TGCGCCAGCAGCCAAGTAACAGGGAAGATCGGCTACACCTTC. The V gene is TRBV4-1, the J gene TRBJ1-2, with TRBD1 as a possible D gene (6 bases). Germline assignment: CDR1 MGHRA and CDR2 YSYEKL. V was pared by 1 base and J by 8 bases, with 14 bases between. This CDR3 region has 14 residues.

The chain joins TRBV7-3 to TRBJ1-1; a possible D gene is TRBD1 (6 bases). V lost 4 bases and J lost 2, with 11 bases in between. The CDR3 is made up of 14 amino acids. CDR1 is SGHTA and CDR2 is FQGTGA in the germline V gene. The CDR3 is CASSSTGRNTEAFF. The CDR3 DNA reads as TGTGCCAGCAGCTCAACAGGGCGAAACACTGAAGCTTTCTTT.

Many counts were recorded for this clonotype. The V gene is TRBV24-1, the J gene TRBJ2-2; TRBD2 aligns across 11 bases. This CDR3 is 16 amino acids long. CDR1 is KGHDR and CDR2 is SFDVKD in the germline V gene. V shed 2 bases, J shed 6 bases, and the junction held 4 bases outside the gene matches. In DNA, the CDR3 is TGTGCCACCAGTGATTCGAGACTAGCGGGATCCGGGGAGCTGTTTTTT. Encoded protein: CATSDSRLAGSGELFF.

As DNA, the CDR3 is TGTGCCAGCAGCCCTAAGCGGTGGGGAGGGAGAGGGGTCAGTACCGGGGAGCTGTTTTTT. Its protein product is CASSPKRWGGRGVSTGELFF. V and J are TRBV7-2 and TRBJ2-2, with 7 bases matching TRBD2. Germline assignment: CDR1 SGHTA and CDR2 FQGNSA. V gave up 5 bases and J gave up 5 bases; unmatched junction bases: 23. This CDR3 region has 20 residues.

V usage is TRBV25-1 and J usage is TRBJ1-5; no clear D gene. CDR1 and CDR2 (germline): MGHDK, SYGVNS. The CDR3 runs 13 residues. In nucleotides, the CDR3 is TGTGCTAGGTCACCTGGCCAGGATCAGCCCCAGCATTTT. It yields the protein CARSPGQDQPQHF.

The chain recombines TRBV20-1 with TRBJ2-7; 15 bases agree with TRBD2. V lost 6 bases and J lost 6; bases outside the gene matches: 6. CDR3 length: 14 amino acids. Germline lookup yields CDR1 DFQATT and CDR2 SNEGSKA (reference sequence). The chain's CDR3 is CSARWTSGGGEQYF. For the CDR3, the DNA is TGCAGTGCCAGATGGACTAGCGGGGGGGGCGAGCAGTACTTC.

This clonotype was recorded at least ten times. The chain has TRBV5-8 and TRBJ1-2; 7 positions agree with TRBD1. Unmatched junction bases numbered 6, after V lost 2 bases and J lost 2 bases. CDR1 and CDR2 (germline): SGHTS, YDEGEE. This CDR3 comprises 15 residues. Here the CDR3 reads CASSFARGANYGYTF. The CDR3 coding sequence is TGTGCCAGCAGCTTCGCCAGGGGGGCCAACTATGGCTACACCTTC.

This clonotype was detected many times. The chain uses TRBV5-8 and TRBJ1-1, with 9 bases fitting TRBD1. The CDR3 has 14 residues. The V and J ends lost 4 bases and 1 base, in that order; junction bases with no gene match: 2. CDR1 is SGHTS and CDR2 is YDEGEE in the germline V gene. The CDR3, as DNA: TGTGCCAGCAGCCAGGACAGGGGGAACACTGAAGCTTTCTTT. It translates to CASSQDRGNTEAFF.

This clonotype came up many times. The chain is built from TRBV11-3 and TRBJ2-7, with D perhaps TRBD2 (5 bases). Per germline, CDR1 SGHNT and CDR2 YENEEA. V was clipped by 0 bases and J by 9 bases, with 9 bases between them. This CDR3 spans 12 amino acids. CDR3 sequence: CASSLEAVLQYF. The CDR3 bases are TGTGCCAGCAGCTTAGAAGCGGTGCTGCAGTACTTC.

The chain is built from TRBV4-3 and TRBJ2-2; TRBD1 agrees at 9 bases. V gave up 1 base and J gave up 4 bases; unmatched junction bases: 4. The CDR3 runs 16 residues. Per germline, CDR1 LGHNA and CDR2 YSLEER. The CDR3 is CASSQVGQGLTGELFF. CDR3 in DNA: TGCGCCAGCAGCCAAGTGGGACAGGGTCTCACCGGGGAGCTGTTTTTT.

The chain joins TRBV11-2 to TRBJ2-3; 10 positions agree with TRBD2. Germline V gene data show CDR1 as SGHAT and CDR2 as FQNNGV. The V and J ends lost 4 bases and 1 base, in that order; junction bases with no gene match: 14. The CDR3 is 19 residues long. This CDR3 is CASSSPSSGRASRTDTQYF. The CDR3 DNA reads as TGTGCCAGCAGCTCCCCCTCGAGCGGGAGGGCCTCACGCACAGATACGCAGTATTTT.

This sequence joins TRBV9 and TRBJ2-2; maybe TRBD1 (6 bases). The CDR3 length is 22 residues. Germline-derived CDR1 and CDR2 are SGDLS and YYNGEE. V lost 1 base and J 2 bases, leaving 30 bases between the germline ends. In DNA, the CDR3 is TGTGCCAGCAGCGTAAGGACCTACCTCCCTTGGGAACAGGGAACTAACACCGGGGAGCTGTTTTTT. This translates into CASSVRTYLPWEQGTNTGELFF.

This clonotype occurred many times. The V gene is TRBV7-2, the J gene TRBJ1-4; D uncertain. This CDR3 has 12 residues. Per the germline V gene, CDR1 is SGHTA and CDR2 is FQGNSA. Trimming removed 1 base from V and 12 bases from J, with 9 bases in between. The CDR3 DNA reads as TGTGCCAGCAGCTTAGAGAACACACAACTGTTTTTT. Translating it yields CASSLENTQLFF.

About this clonotype: This sequence may be a read error, since a much larger clone differs from it by one base. The chain joins TRBV20-1 to TRBJ2-7; 9 bases match TRBD2. Per germline, CDR1 DFQATT and CDR2 SNEGSKA (reference sequence). This CDR3 has 14 residues. Written as DNA, the CDR3 is TGCAGTGCCCTCCTGACTAGCGGATCCTTCGAGCAGTGCTTC. It encodes CSALLTSGSFEQCF.

This clonotype has at least ten counts. V gene TRBV15 combines with J gene TRBJ1-5; unclear D gene. In germline, CDR1 is LNHNV, CDR2 YYDKDF (reference sequence). The V and J ends lost 0 bases and 7 bases respectively, with 7 bases between them. The CDR3 loop spans 13 amino acids. The CDR3 nucleotides are TGTGCCACCAGCAGAGAGGCGGGACAGCCCCAGCATTTT. It specifies CATSREAGQPQHF. The variable domain in full, completed from reference TRBV15 and TRBJ1-5, reads DAMVIQNPRYQVTQFGKPVTLSCSQTLNHNVMYWYQQKSSQAPKLLFHYYDKDFNNEADTPDNFQSRRPNTSFCFLDIRSPGLGDTAMYLCATSREAGQPQHFGDGTRLSIL.

This clonotype was counted at least ten times. The chain joins TRBV7-3 to TRBJ1-1; D gene ambiguous. In germline, CDR1 is SGHTA, CDR2 FQGTGA. Between the trimmed V and J ends, which lost 4 bases and 0 bases, there was a span of 6 bases. The CDR3 runs to 13 residues. The CDR3 is CASSYALNTEAFF. CDR3 coding DNA: TGTGCCAGCAGCTACGCGTTGAACACTGAAGCTTTCTTT.

As for this clonotype: A much more abundant neighbour one base away suggests this may be a read error. CDR3 sequence: CASSMDPRNGYTF. The CDR3 nucleotides read TGTGCCAGTAGTATGGATCCTAGGAATGGCTACACCTTC. The chain joins TRBV19 to TRBJ1-2; D unresolved. CDR1 is LNHDA, CDR2 SQIVND, per germline (reference sequence). The V gene lost 3 bases and the J gene lost 6 bases, with 11 bases spanning the gap. This CDR3 has 13 residues.

A word on this clonotype: A much bigger clone sits one base away, suggesting this may be a read error. The CDR3 does not close with the conserved phenylalanine or tryptophan, likely indicating a read error. The J gene is TRBJ1-2, the V gene TRBV19; maybe TRBD1 (6 bases). CDR3 length equals 14 residues. Trimming pared 5 bases from V and 8 bases from J, leaving 18 bases between. Germline V gives CDR1 LNHDA, CDR2 SQIVND (reference sequence). The CDR3 loop reads CASSAIIQGRGYTL. As DNA, the CDR3 is TGTGCCAGTAGTGCAATAATACAGGGTAGAGGCTACACCCTC.

The genes are TRBV6-5 and TRBJ1-4; 7 bases are a match to TRBD1. Losses at the gene ends were 5 bases for V and 9 bases for J; bases not matched to a gene: 3. Germline V CDR1 and CDR2: MNHEY, SVGAGI. The CDR3 covers 12 residues. This CDR3 is CASSEQGKKLFF. DNA of the CDR3: TGTGCCAGCAGTGAACAGGGGAAAAAACTGTTTTTT.

V is TRBV5-5 and J is TRBJ2-7, with D tentatively TRBD2 (5 bases). This CDR3 contains 13 residues. V lost 4 bases and J lost 2, with 10 bases in between. Germline CDR1 SGHKS, CDR2 YYEKEE (reference sequence). CDR3 bases: TGTGCCAGCAGCATCCGGGAAACCTACGAGCAGTACTTC. Translation: CASSIRETYEQYF.

The count of this clonotype is one. The rearrangement links TRBV10-3 to TRBJ1-1; no reliable D call. The CDR3 has 13 residues. V lost 10 bases to trimming and J lost 0 bases, with 12 bases between them. CDR1 is ENHRY and CDR2 is SYGVKD in the germline V gene. CDR3 bases: TGTGCCAGCTGTTACTCCCTGAACACTGAAGCTTTCTTT. Protein sequence: CASCYSLNTEAFF.

This clonotype was seen ten or more times. The rearrangement uses TRBV7-9 and TRBJ1-2, with D perhaps matching TRBD1 (6 bases). The CDR3 runs to 16 residues. V was shortened by 7 bases and J by 3 bases, with 21 bases between the two germline ends. CDR1 and CDR2 from the germline V gene are SEHNR and FQNEAQ (reference sequence). The CDR3 loop is CASTKGADRQDYGYTF. In DNA form, the CDR3 reads TGTGCCAGCACCAAAGGGGCCGACAGGCAGGACTATGGCTACACCTTC. Using reference TRBV7-9 and TRBJ1-2 for the parts outside the CDR3, the full variable domain is DTGVSQNPRHKITKRGQNVTFRCDPISEHNRLYWYRQTLGQGPEFLTYFQNEAQLEKSRLLSDRFSAERPKGSFSTLEIQRTEQGDSAMYLCASTKGADRQDYGYTFGSGTRLTVV.

This chain links TRBV13 with TRBJ1-1, with TRBD1 as a possible D gene (6 bases). The V gene's germline CDR1 is PRHDT and CDR2 FYEKMQ (reference sequence). V was cut by 6 bases and J by 6 bases, with 11 bases left in between. The CDR3 has 12 residues. The CDR3 region has the DNA TGTGCCAGCAGACAGGGCCTCCCTGAAGCTTTCTTT. Residues: CASRQGLPEAFF.

This sequence joins TRBV4-1 and TRBJ1-1; a weak D match, TRBD1 (5 bases). The V gene lost 0 bases and the J gene lost 3 bases, with 17 bases spanning the gap. The CDR3 loop spans 17 amino acids. Looked up from germline, CDR1 is MGHRA and CDR2 is YSYEKL. The CDR3: CASSQEILQVRDTEAFF. CDR3 sequence (DNA): TGCGCCAGCAGCCAAGAAATCTTACAGGTGAGGGACACTGAAGCTTTCTTT.

The V call is TRBV10-3, the J call TRBJ2-7, with a tentative D call TRBD2 (6 bases). The CDR3 spans 15 residues. Germline V gives CDR1 ENHRY, CDR2 SYGVKD. V lost 3 bases and J lost 6, with 18 bases in between. In DNA, the CDR3 is TGTGCCATCAGTGATTCGGGACTTGACTACGGCGAGCAGTACTTC. As protein: CAISDSGLDYGEQYF.